This is a list of T cell receptor beta chains from one sample in a study of OX40 agonist ivuxolimab in advanced cancers. This table comes from immunoSEQ multiplex PCR, and its TCRdb copy is limited to in-frame clones, with some not included. The sample carries 150,000 to 190,000 clones, approximately 94% recorded once. The specimen comprised CD4+ or CD8+ T cells sorted from blood, sampled in a trial of the OX40 agonist ivuxolimab. Receptors originate from an adult with an advanced solid tumor such as melanoma, head and neck, liver or kidney cancer. The CDR3 runs from the conserved cysteine through the conserved F or W. The D gene is left open where the match is weak. Only some rows state a clone size, as once, few, many or a class for expanded clones.

d_call | clone_size | j_call | v_call | cdr3_nt | cdr3_aa
TRBD1 | . | TRBJ1-1 | TRBV12-5 | TGTGCTAGTGGTTCAACAGGGGAGACTGAAGCTTTCTTT | CASGSTGETEAFF
TRBD1 | . | TRBJ2-2 | TRBV19 | TGTGCCAGTACCCCTACGGGACAGGGGGCGGGCGGGGAGCTGTTTTTT | CASTPTGQGAGGELFF
. | . | TRBJ1-5 | TRBV11-2 | TGTGCCAGCAGCGGCCTCAGGGGTCTAAATCAGCCCCAGCATTTT | CASSGLRGLNQPQHF
. | . | TRBJ1-2 | TRBV4-2 | TGTGCCAGCAGCCCCGTCGGTGACACCGGAGACACATCTGGCTACACCTTC | CASSPVGDTGDTSGYTF
. | . | TRBJ2-6 | TRBV18 | TGTGCCAGCTCACCACGGGCGGGGGCCTTCTCTGGGGCCAACGTCCTGACTTTC | CASSPRAGAFSGANVLTF
TRBD1 | . | TRBJ1-4 | TRBV5-1 | TGCGCCAGCAGTCGACAAACCGGGACAGAGAATGAAAAACTGTTTTTT | CASSRQTGTENEKLFF
TRBD1 | . | TRBJ1-6 | TRBV5-1 | TGCGCCAGCAGCTTGGCCGGGACAGATTCACCCCTCCACTTT | CASSLAGTDSPLHF
TRBD1 | . | TRBJ2-7 | TRBV28 | TGTGCCAGCAGCACGACAGGGAGAACCTACGAGCAGTACTTC | CASSTTGRTYEQYF
TRBD2 | . | TRBJ2-5 | TRBV29-1 | TGCAGCGCGGCAACCGGGACTAGCCCTGAGACCCAGTACTTC | CSAATGTSPETQYF
. | . | TRBJ2-2 | TRBV5-1 | TGCGCCAGCAGCTTTGCCCTGCCGGGGGCCGGGGAGCTGTTTTTT | CASSFALPGAGELFF
TRBD2 | . | TRBJ2-1 | TRBV5-6 | TGTGCCAGCAGCTGGAGGACTAGCGGGGTAACCTACAATGAGCAGTTCTTC | CASSWRTSGVTYNEQFF
. | . | TRBJ1-4 | TRBV28 | TGTGCCAGCAGTTTAGGACAGACGAGGGAAAAACTGTTTTTT | CASSLGQTREKLFF
. | . | TRBJ1-2 | TRBV5-1 | TGCGCCAGCAGTTTTAGTCTTCAGGCTAACTATGGCTACACCTTC | CASSFSLQANYGYTF
. | . | TRBJ1-4 | TRBV2 | TGTGCCAGCAGTGGAGGGGGGACGGTCCCAACTAATGAAAAACTGTTTTTT | CASSGGGTVPTNEKLFF
. | . | TRBJ2-7 | TRBV7-2 | TGTGCCAGCGGGCCCTCCAGGGTCAACGAGCAGTACTTC | CASGPSRVNEQYF
TRBD2 | . | TRBJ2-3 | TRBV13 | TGTGCCAGCAGCTTACTCCCATCTACTAGCGGGGCGGATACGCAGTATTTT | CASSLLPSTSGADTQYF
TRBD1 | . | TRBJ2-2 | TRBV5-4 | TGTGCCAGCAGCCCCAGACAGGGAAAAAACACCGGGGAGCTGTTTTTT | CASSPRQGKNTGELFF
TRBD2 | . | TRBJ2-2 | TRBV19 | TGTGCCAGTAGTATAGGCGGGGGTGTGAACACCGGGGAGCTGTTTTTT | CASSIGGGVNTGELFF
TRBD1 | . | TRBJ2-3 | TRBV28 | TGTGCCAGCAGTTTCGGGGACAGAATAAGCACAGATACGCAGTATTTT | CASSFGDRISTDTQYF
TRBD2 | . | TRBJ2-3 | TRBV7-2 | TGTGCCAGCAGCCGGCCCCCCCTTAGCGGGAGCTCAACAGATACGCAGTATTTT | CASSRPPLSGSSTDTQYF
TRBD1 | . | TRBJ2-7 | TRBV5-4 | TGTGCCAGCAGCTACTCGGACAGGTCCCTTGGGGTCTACGAGCAGTACTTC | CASSYSDRSLGVYEQYF
. | . | TRBJ2-5 | TRBV7-2 | TGTGCCAGCAGCTTAGCTGGCAATCAAGAGACCCAGTACTTC | CASSLAGNQETQYF
TRBD2 | . | TRBJ2-7 | TRBV15 | TGTGCCACCAGCATAGGGACTAGTGGCTACGAGCAGTACTTC | CATSIGTSGYEQYF
. | . | TRBJ1-1 | TRBV28 | TGTGCCAGCAGTTTACTCTGGGAGGGAACTGAAGCTTTCTTT | CASSLLWEGTEAFF
. | . | TRBJ2-3 | TRBV28 | TGTGCCAGCAGTTTGGAGGTCACAGATACGCAGTATTTT | CASSLEVTDTQYF
. | . | TRBJ2-6 | TRBV29-1 | TGCAGCGTTGAAGTTCCCTCTGGGGCCAACGTCCTGACTTTC | CSVEVPSGANVLTF
. | . | TRBJ1-5 | TRBV6-6 | TGTGCCAGCCGCACACAGGGCGATCAGCCCCAGCATTTT | CASRTQGDQPQHF
TRBD1 | . | TRBJ1-4 | TRBV4-3 | TGCGCCAGCAGCCAAGATGGACAGGCCGCAACTAATGAAAAACTGTTTTTT | CASSQDGQAATNEKLFF
. | . | TRBJ2-1 | TRBV7-9 | TGTGCCAGCAGCGTTGGACTTGAGGATAATGAGCAGTTCTTC | CASSVGLEDNEQFF
. | once | TRBJ1-1 | TRBV2 | TGTGCCAGCAGTGGGGGCCGGCGGGGGAACACTGAAGCTTTCTTT | CASSGGRRGNTEAFF
. | . | TRBJ2-7 | TRBV4-3 | TGCGCCAGCAGCCAAGATCGAATTACGGGGTACGAGCAGTACTTC | CASSQDRITGYEQYF
. | . | TRBJ2-5 | TRBV9 | TGTGCCAGCGGGGAGACCCAGTACTTC | CASGETQYF
TRBD1 | . | TRBJ2-7 | TRBV6-5 | TGTGCCAGCAGTTACCGGGACAGTACCTTCTACGAGCAGTACTTC | CASSYRDSTFYEQYF
. | . | TRBJ1-6 | TRBV10-3 | TGTGCCATCAGTGCGGAGGGGGGATTAAATTCACCCCTCCACTTT | CAISAEGGLNSPLHF
. | few | TRBJ2-7 | TRBV7-2 | TGTGCCAGCAGCTTAGGTCCAGAGTCCTACGAGCAGTACTTC | CASSLGPESYEQYF
. | . | TRBJ2-7 | TRBV11-2 | TGTGCTAGCAGCTCGGGCCCGGAGGAGTACGAGCAGTACTTC | CASSSGPEEYEQYF
. | . | TRBJ1-2 | TRBV7-2 | TGTGCCAGCAGCAATGGCCCGAATACTTATGGCTACACCTTC | CASSNGPNTYGYTF
TRBD1 | . | TRBJ1-6 | TRBV19 | TGTGCCAGTCGGGGGACAGGGATAAGCTCCTATAATTCACCCCTCCACTTT | CASRGTGISSYNSPLHF
. | . | TRBJ2-7 | TRBV9 | TGTGCCAGCAGCGTTAGCGCTACATCCTACGAGCAGTACTTC | CASSVSATSYEQYF
TRBD1 | . | TRBJ1-2 | TRBV2 | TGTGCCAGCAGTGAGGCTACAGGGGAGGTGGGTGGCTACACCTTC | CASSEATGEVGGYTF
TRBD2 | few | TRBJ2-3 | TRBV5-1 | TGCGCCAGCAGTCCCGGGGATTGGCGGGGGGGCATCGGAGATACGCAGTATTTT | CASSPGDWRGGIGDTQYF
. | . | TRBJ2-1 | TRBV7-3 | TGTGCCAGCAGCTTAAACCCTACAGTATACAATGAGCAGTTCTTC | CASSLNPTVYNEQFF
. | . | TRBJ1-1 | TRBV6-4 | TGTGCCAGCAGTGCCAATGCCCGGGGGAGGATCGTTTCGGCTTTCTTT | CASSANARGRIVSAFF
TRBD2 | . | TRBJ2-3 | TRBV5-8 | TGTGCCAGCAGCTTGAGTACTAGCGGGGCGGCAGATACGCAGTATTTT | CASSLSTSGAADTQYF
. | once | TRBJ1-5 | TRBV6-5 | TGTGCCAGCATATTTTTAGGGAACAGCAATCAGCCCCAGCATTTT | CASIFLGNSNQPQHF
. | . | TRBJ1-6 | TRBV5-1 | TGCGCCAGCAGCTTGGGGGACCGTGGAGGTAATTCACCCCTCCACTTT | CASSLGDRGGNSPLHF
. | . | TRBJ2-7 | TRBV4-3 | TGCGCCAGCAGCCAAGCCCGAGCCGCCCTACCCGGGACTTACGAGCAGTACTTC | CASSQARAALPGTYEQYF
TRBD1 | . | TRBJ1-2 | TRBV28 | TGTGCCAGCAGTTTCCCCGGACAGGGGTATGGCTACACCTTC | CASSFPGQGYGYTF